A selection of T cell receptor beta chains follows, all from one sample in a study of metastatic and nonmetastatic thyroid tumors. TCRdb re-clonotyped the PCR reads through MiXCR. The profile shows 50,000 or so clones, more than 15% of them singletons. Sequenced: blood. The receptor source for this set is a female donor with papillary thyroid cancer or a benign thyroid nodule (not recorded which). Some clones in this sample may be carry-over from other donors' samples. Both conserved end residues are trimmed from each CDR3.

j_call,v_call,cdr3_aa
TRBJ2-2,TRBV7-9,ASADSTTGELF
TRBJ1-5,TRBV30,AWDAGQGQPQH
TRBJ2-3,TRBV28,ASSRGDGGTQY
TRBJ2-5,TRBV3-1,ASSYALMVQGGRETQY
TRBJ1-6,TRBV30,AWSVTSPLH
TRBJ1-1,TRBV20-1,SARGAGGYSAEAF
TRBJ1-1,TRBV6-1,ASSSPGQPQTEAF
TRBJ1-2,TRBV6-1,ASSAIGQDYGYT
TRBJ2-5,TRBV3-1,ASSPLGREQETQY
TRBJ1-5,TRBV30,AWSVSWGRNQPQH
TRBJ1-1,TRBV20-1,SARPWTGKGTEAF
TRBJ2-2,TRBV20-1,SALWTHVKTGELF
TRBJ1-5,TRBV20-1,SASRDINQPQH
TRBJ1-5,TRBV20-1,SANAGEFSNQPQH
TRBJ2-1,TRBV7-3,ASSRGPMNEQF
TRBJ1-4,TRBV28,ASRPRQRRGATNEKLF
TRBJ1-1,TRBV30,AWLGGAGTEAF
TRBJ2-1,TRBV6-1,ASKPSSYNEQF
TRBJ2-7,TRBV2,ASEGQRSSYEQY
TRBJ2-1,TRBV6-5,ACSYGTSGDEQF
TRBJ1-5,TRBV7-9,ASSLEGGPASPQH
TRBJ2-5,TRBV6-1,ASTPGLSGRETQY
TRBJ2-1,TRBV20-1,SASYARNEQF
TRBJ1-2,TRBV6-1,DSGPSLQNGYT
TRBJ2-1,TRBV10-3,AIRGLAGGGEQF
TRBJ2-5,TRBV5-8,ASSLGRGVQETQY
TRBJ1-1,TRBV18,ASSALRGDEAF
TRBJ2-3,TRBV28,ASSSAGLDGTDTQY
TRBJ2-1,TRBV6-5,ASSSSGLDRRHNEHF
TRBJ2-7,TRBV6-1,ASEPSWSYEQY
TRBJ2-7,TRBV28,ASSPRYTKVFNG
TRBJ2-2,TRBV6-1,ASSHFGTGGPGELF
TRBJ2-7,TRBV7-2,ASSLDDIAYEQY
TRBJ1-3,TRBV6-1,ASTRQHMEGNTIY
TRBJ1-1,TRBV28,ASSLEGQGWDTEAF
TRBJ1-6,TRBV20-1,SASDPRDTLKDSPLH
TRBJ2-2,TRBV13,ASSLNTGELF
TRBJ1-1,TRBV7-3,ASSFSAFGEAF
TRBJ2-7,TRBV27,ASSSRTSGLYEQY
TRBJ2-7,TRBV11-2,ASRPGGDRDPYEQY
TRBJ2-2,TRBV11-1,ASSPRDRSTGELF
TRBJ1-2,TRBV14,ASSQRTGKSDRDGYT